This passage covers 16 T cell receptor beta chains from one sample sequenced in a study of vaccination effects on CD4 cells after COVID-19. Cultured cells yielded isolated CD4+ T cells after around 9 days. It was two doses of either the BNT162b2 or mRNA-1273 vaccine that participants received. Libraries were prepared by immunoSEQ multiplex PCR; TCRdb keeps only in-frame clonotypes and omits some of them. The sample contains more than 55,000 clones, about 81% of which appear only once. These receptors lack a known antigen. Sequencing used CD4+ T cells from PBMCs cultured without peptide, obtained after COVID-19 vaccination. These receptors came from a human donor who received a COVID-19 vaccine.

The V gene is TRBV2, the J gene TRBJ1-2; D remains unclear. This CDR3 spans 14 amino acids. The V gene lost 0 bases and the J gene lost 5 bases, with 10 bases spanning the gap. In germline, CDR1 is SNHLY, CDR2 FYNNEI. The CDR3 region is CASSEAGLFYGYTF. CDR3 DNA sequence: TGTGCCAGCAGTGAAGCAGGGCTTTTTTATGGCTACACCTTC. The variable domain in full, completed from reference TRBV2 and TRBJ1-2, reads EPEVTQTPSHQVTQMGQEVILRCVPISNHLYFYWYRQILGQKVEFLVSFYNNEISEKSEIFDDQFSVERPDGSNFTLKIRSTKLEDSAMYFCASSEAGLFYGYTFGSGTRLTVV.

This clone was recorded a few times. V usage is TRBV5-1 and J usage is TRBJ1-3; D remains ambiguous. V lost 5 bases and J lost 0, with 15 bases in between. CDR1 SGHRS and CDR2 YFSETQ come from the germline V gene. CDR3 length: 16 amino acids. For the CDR3, the DNA is TGCGCCAGCAGTGCGATGGGTGTGAGCTCTGGAAACACCATATATTTT. Amino acid sequence: CASSAMGVSSGNTIYF.

V usage is TRBV30 and J usage is TRBJ1-2; D remains ambiguous. V was pared by 3 bases and J by 4 bases, with 9 bases between. There are 12 residues in the CDR3. In germline, CDR1 is GTSNPN, CDR2 SVGIG (reference sequence). In nucleotides, the CDR3 is TGTGCCTGGAGCCCAGGTTTCTATGGCTACACCTTC. It yields the protein CAWSPGFYGYTF.

This rearrangement joins TRBV29-1 to TRBJ2-3, with 8 bases lining up with TRBD2. V shed 6 bases, J shed 4 bases, and the junction held 6 bases outside the gene matches. Germline V CDR1 and CDR2: SQVTM, ANQGSEA. The CDR3 loop spans 13 amino acids. This CDR3 is CSVDLTSADTQYF. CDR3 coding DNA: TGCAGCGTCGACTTGACTAGCGCAGATACGCAGTATTTT.

V usage is TRBV7-3 and J usage is TRBJ2-3, with a tentative D call TRBD1 (5 bases). Germline lookup yields CDR1 SGHTA and CDR2 FQGTGA. There are 13 residues in the CDR3. V gave up 1 base and J gave up 5 bases, with 7 bases separating them. CDR3 DNA sequence: TGTGCCAGCAGCTTAAGCAGGGAAGATACGCAGTATTTT. Amino acids: CASSLSREDTQYF.

The V call is TRBV6-5, the J call TRBJ2-1; D unclear. Germline CDR1 MNHEY, CDR2 SVGAGI. V was pared by 6 bases and J by 4 bases, with 10 bases between. The CDR3 consists of 13 residues. This CDR3 reads CASSAPRYNEQFF. The DNA for the CDR3 is TGTGCCAGCAGCGCCCCCCGGTACAATGAGCAGTTCTTC.

The chain recombines TRBV24-1 with TRBJ2-2; possible D gene TRBD1, 7 bases. V dropped 12 bases and J dropped 6 bases, with 13 bases sitting between them. CDR1 and CDR2 from the germline V gene are KGHDR and SFDVKD. This CDR3 has 12 residues. The DNA for the CDR3 is TGTGCCGCGGGACAGCCCCCCGGGGAGCTGTTTTTT. Its protein product is CAAGQPPGELFF.

CDR3 sequence: CASSIGQGVNTGELFF. CDR3 sequence (DNA): TGTGCCAGTAGTATCGGGCAGGGGGTGAACACCGGGGAGCTGTTTTTT. The V gene is TRBV19, the J gene TRBJ2-2, with TRBD1 matching 7 bases. With V trimmed by 3 bases and J by 1 base, 5 bases remained unmatched. Looked up from germline, CDR1 is LNHDA and CDR2 is SQIVND (reference sequence). The CDR3 sequence is 16 residues long.

The chain couples TRBV5-4 to TRBJ2-3, with 15 bases lining up with TRBD2. Germline assignment: CDR1 SGHNT and CDR2 YYREEE (reference sequence). This CDR3 is 17 amino acids long. After removal of 4 bases from V and 3 bases from J, the junction contained 6 bases not matched to a gene. CDR3: CASSQGLAGGETDTQYF. The CDR3 coding sequence is TGTGCCAGCAGCCAGGGACTAGCGGGGGGTGAGACAGATACGCAGTATTTT.

V gene TRBV15 combines with J gene TRBJ2-7, with D tentatively TRBD1 (5 bases). The CDR3 sequence is 14 residues long. Germline V gene sequence: CDR1 LNHNV, CDR2 YYDKDF (reference sequence). V lost 1 base and J 6 bases, leaving 13 bases between the germline ends. As DNA, the CDR3 is TGTGCCACCAGCAGAGCTGGACAATTCTTCGAGCAGTACTTC. It encodes CATSRAGQFFEQYF.

This clone was seen a handful of times. This chain connects TRBV3-1 (or the pseudogene TRBV3-2) to TRBJ2-2, with 8 nucleotides matching TRBD2. V was pared by 0 bases and J by 4 bases, with 4 bases of the junction left unmatched. From germline, CDR1 is LGHDT and CDR2 YNNKEL (reference sequence). This CDR3 has 16 residues. CDR3 loop: CASSQERLATTGELFF. CDR3 sequence (DNA): TGTGCCAGCAGCCAAGAGAGACTAGCGACCACCGGGGAGCTGTTTTTT.

The chain employs TRBV10-2 and TRBJ2-1, with D tentatively TRBD2 (6 bases). The CDR3 consists of 16 residues. Per germline, CDR1 WSHSY and CDR2 SAAADI. The ends were cut back, 3 bases at V and 0 bases at J, with 12 bases in the middle. The DNA for the CDR3 is TGCGCCAGCAGTGAATCGGGGGTAGGCTCCTACAATGAGCAGTTCTTC. This gives the protein CASSESGVGSYNEQFF.

This clone was picked up a small number of times. This chain links TRBV4-1 with TRBJ2-7; 7 bases match TRBD1. The junction had 12 bases not matched to a gene; V was cut back by 3 bases and J by 4 bases. Germline V CDR1 and CDR2: MGHRA, YSYEKL. The CDR3 is 16 amino acids. CDR3 nucleotide sequence: TGCGCCAGCAGCCATGCTCTCGACAGGGCTCGGTACGAGCAGTACTTC. Amino acids: CASSHALDRARYEQYF.

This clone was seen a single time. This sequence joins TRBV28 and TRBJ2-7, with 7 bases aligning to TRBD2. CDR1 is MDHEN and CDR2 is SYDVKM in the germline V gene. The CDR3 has 17 residues. Unmatched junction bases numbered 17, after V lost 6 bases and J lost 3 bases. The chain's CDR3 is CASRLLGGDGENYEQYF. CDR3 nucleotide sequence: TGTGCCAGCAGACTTTTGGGGGGGGACGGGGAGAACTACGAGCAGTACTTC.

The chain uses TRBV2 and TRBJ1-3, with D unclear. CDR1 is SNHLY and CDR2 is FYNNEI in the germline V gene. The CDR3 runs 16 residues. Deletions cut 2 bases from V and 0 bases from J, with 11 bases between. Here the CDR3 reads CASSEFAASSGNTIYF. The CDR3 DNA follows: TGTGCCAGCAGTGAATTTGCCGCAAGCTCTGGAAACACCATATATTTT.

The V call is TRBV3-1 (or the pseudogene TRBV3-2), the J call TRBJ1-3, with D uncertain. The CDR3 runs 15 residues. V was clipped by 4 bases and J by 0 bases, with 10 bases between them. The germline gives CDR1 LGHDT, CDR2 YNNKEL (reference sequence). CDR3 loop: CASSRGRTSGNTIYF. CDR3 bases: TGTGCCAGCAGCCGAGGACGGACCTCTGGAAACACCATATATTTT.